Following are 28 T cell receptor beta chains from one sample sequenced in a study of blood T cells in healthy people across ages. Sample-barcoded 5' priming and a J-beta primer mix drove a second PCR of roughly 6 to 12 cycles. TCRdb passed the 5' RACE reads through MiXCR, listing each CDR3 protein once. Of fewer than 1.5 million distinct CDR3 sequences listed, 42% are singletons. What was sequenced was blood. The receptors here all came from a woman aged 18-29 years in good health.

CDR3 loop: CASSYVSRDEQFF. In DNA, the CDR3 is TGTGCCAGCAGTTATGTGTCGAGAGATGAGCAGTTCTTC. V is TRBV6-5 and J is TRBJ2-1; D gene unclear. Germline V gene data show CDR1 as MNHEY and CDR2 as SVGAGI. Trimming stripped 3 bases from V and 8 bases from J, with 11 bases between. The CDR3 consists of 13 residues.

This clonotype has just a few counts. The chain employs TRBV28 and TRBJ2-1; 9 bases match TRBD1. This CDR3 has 15 residues. Germline lookup yields CDR1 MDHEN and CDR2 SYDVKM. V trimming: 10 bases; J trimming: 6 bases; junction bases outside the gene matches: 13. Here the CDR3 reads CAITPGQGIGNEQFF. The CDR3 DNA reads as TGTGCCATTACACCGGGACAGGGAATTGGCAATGAGCAGTTCTTC.

This sequence joins TRBV20-1 and TRBJ2-7, with 8 bases identical to TRBD1. The CDR3 consists of 14 residues. Germline assignment: CDR1 DFQATT and CDR2 SNEGSKA (reference sequence). The V segment lost 8 bases and the J segment 4 bases; nucleotides outside the gene matches: 13. CDR3 in amino acids: CSFLARTGWYEQYF. For the CDR3, the DNA is TGCAGTTTTCTCGCCCGGACAGGGTGGTACGAGCAGTACTTC.

This clonotype was picked up a small number of times. J is TRBJ1-5 and V is TRBV20-1, with no clear D. The ends were cut back, 5 bases at V and 4 bases at J, with 9 bases in the middle. The CDR3 is 12 residues long. Germline CDR1 is DFQATT and CDR2 is SNEGSKA (reference sequence). CDR3 DNA sequence: TGCAGTGCTTCATGGCGGAATCAGCCCCAGCATTTT. Translating gives CSASWRNQPQHF.

V is TRBV20-1 and J is TRBJ1-1, with D maybe TRBD1 (6 bases). The CDR3 spans 15 residues. Germline CDR1 reads DFQATT; CDR2 reads SNEGSKA (reference sequence). V lost 5 bases to trimming and J lost 3 bases, with 19 bases between them. CDR3 sequence: CSAGRQQGTHTEAFF. The CDR3 DNA is TGCAGTGCTGGAAGACAACAGGGCACGCACACTGAAGCTTTCTTT.

This clonotype was observed a handful of times. The chain links TRBV7-9 to TRBJ2-5; unclear D gene. This CDR3 contains 14 residues. Germline lookup yields CDR1 SEHNR and CDR2 FQNEAQ (reference sequence). V shed 4 bases and J shed 2 bases, with 11 bases lying between them. The DNA of the CDR3 is TGTGCCAGCAGCTCCGCGCAGTTTCAAGAGACCCAGTACTTC. Protein sequence: CASSSAQFQETQYF.

The rearrangement joins TRBV5-1 to TRBJ2-7; D is possibly TRBD2 (6 bases). The CDR3 covers 16 residues. Trimming shortened V by 4 bases and J by 3 bases, and 20 bases separated the two germline ends. Germline values: CDR1 SGHRS, CDR2 YFSETQ. CDR3 coding DNA: TGCGCCAGCAGCCCGGGACTCCCCCATGGGGTCTACGAGCAGTACTTC. It is translated as CASSPGLPHGVYEQYF.

Points on this clonotype: An end of the junction does not agree with germline; a read error may underlie this. The chain recombines TRBV5-1 with TRBJ1-1; D is unclear. CDR3 length equals 13 residues. From germline, CDR1 is SGHRS and CDR2 YFSETQ. The CDR3 DNA reads as TGCGCCAGCAGCTTGCGTGGGATAGAGGAAGCTTTTTTT. Amino acids: CASSLRGIEEAFF.

There are many counts of this clonotype. The rearrangement uses TRBV7-9 and TRBJ2-1; D gene unclear. The V gene's germline CDR1 is SEHNR and CDR2 FQNEAQ (reference sequence). CDR3 size: 11 residues. Deletions cut 6 bases from V and 6 bases from J, with 6 bases between. As DNA, the CDR3 is TGTGCCAGCAGGATAGTCAATGAGCAGTTCTTC. Its translation: CASRIVNEQFF.

The sample holds a few counts of this clonotype. The CDR3 DNA is TGCAGTGCTAGATGGAATACAGGGAGGGGAAACTATGGCTACACCTTC. Translating it yields CSARWNTGRGNYGYTF. The chain couples TRBV20-1 to TRBJ1-2; D possibly corresponds to TRBD1 (6 bases). Germline V gives CDR1 DFQATT, CDR2 SNEGSKA (reference sequence). Trimming stripped 2 bases from V and 2 bases from J, with 18 bases between. This CDR3 comprises 16 residues.

The V call is TRBV28, the J call TRBJ2-1, with 11 positions matching TRBD2. The germline V gene encodes CDR1 MDHEN and CDR2 SYDVKM. Unmatched junction bases numbered 9, after V lost 6 bases and J lost 8 bases. The CDR3 totals 15 residues. Here the CDR3 DNA reads TGTGCCAGCAGACCTACTAGCGGGAGTTCGGATGAGCAGTTCTTC. Translating it yields CASRPTSGSSDEQFF.

The genes are TRBV15 and TRBJ2-4, with D possibly being TRBD1 (6 bases). The end of the DNA fits TRBJ2-7 better, so the J call may be wrong. The germline V gene has CDR1 LNHNV and CDR2 YYDKDF (reference sequence). The CDR3 spans 13 residues. The CDR3 spells CATRTTQGTEQYF. CDR3 nucleotides: TGTGCCACCCGTACGACACAGGGAACCGAGCAGTACTTC.

V is TRBV9 and J is TRBJ2-3; TRBD1 aligns across 8 bases. Germline V gene lookup returns CDR1 SGDLS and CDR2 YYNGEE. With 0 bases clipped from V and 2 bases from J, the junction kept 2 bases outside the gene matches. CDR3 length: 15 residues. The DNA of the CDR3 is TGTGCCAGCAGCGTAGCACAGGGGGTCACAGATACGCAGTATTTT. Translation gives CASSVAQGVTDTQYF. Looking up the rest from reference TRBV9 and TRBJ2-3 gives the full variable domain: DSGVTQTPKHLITATGQRVTLRCSPRSGDLSVYWYQQSLDQGLQFLIQYYNGEERAKGNILERFSAQQFPDLHSELNLSSLELGDSALYFCASSVAQGVTDTQYFGPGTRLTVL.

There are a few counts of this clonotype. The gene calls are TRBV2 and TRBJ2-5, with D maybe TRBD1 (6 bases). The CDR3 has 15 residues. Trimming removed 2 bases from V and 3 bases from J, with 13 bases in between. Per the germline V gene, CDR1 is SNHLY and CDR2 is FYNNEI. CDR3 in DNA: TGTGCCAGCAGTGAACAACAGGGTATAGAAGAGACCCAGTACTTC. This encodes CASSEQQGIEETQYF.

The chain employs TRBV6-5 and TRBJ1-2, with unresolved D. V was cut by 5 bases and J by 2 bases, with 12 bases left in between. The CDR3 has 14 amino acids. Germline CDR1 and CDR2: MNHEY and SVGAGI. The CDR3 coding sequence is TGTGCCAGCAGTGACACAACAGCCAACTATGGCTACACCTTC. This sequence encodes CASSDTTANYGYTF.

This clonotype showed up just once. The chain joins TRBV12-3 or TRBV12-4 to TRBJ2-7; D is tentatively TRBD1 or TRBD2 (5 bases each). This CDR3 has 15 residues. V lost 5 bases, J lost 1 base, and 15 bases lay in between. In DNA, the CDR3 is TGTGCCAGCAGTGGGGGTGGGGCGGCATCCTACGAGCAGTACTTC. Its translation: CASSGGGAASYEQYF.

This clonotype was counted between two and nine times. CDR3 bases: TGCAGCGTCACCGGGACAGATGGTGAAAAACTGTTTTTT. It codes for CSVTGTDGEKLFF. The V gene is TRBV29-1, the J gene TRBJ1-4; TRBD1 matches at 7 bases. The germline V gene encodes CDR1 SQVTM and CDR2 ANQGSEA. J lost 7 bases, V lost 6 bases, and 8 bases had no gene match. The length of the CDR3 is 13 residues. Supplemented by reference TRBV29-1 and TRBJ1-4, the full variable domain reads SAVISQKPSRDICQRGTSLTIQCQVDSQVTMMFWYRQQPGQSLTLIATANQGSEATYESGFVIDKFPISRPNLTFSTLTVSNMSPEDSSIYLCSVTGTDGEKLFFGSGTQLSVL.

A few counts support this clonotype. The rearrangement links TRBV7-2 to TRBJ2-1; 11 nucleotides align to TRBD2. The trim removed 8 bases at V and 0 bases at J, leaving 9 bases unmatched. The CDR3 covers 17 residues. CDR1 SGHTA and CDR2 FQGNSA come from the germline V gene. CDR3 loop: CASVLAGGPSSYNEQFF. The DNA for the CDR3 is TGTGCCAGCGTATTAGCGGGAGGGCCCAGCTCCTACAATGAGCAGTTCTTC.

V is TRBV6-1 and J is TRBJ1-6; TRBD1 is a possible D gene (5 bases). The CDR3 is made up of 14 amino acids. CDR1 is MNHNS, CDR2 SASEGT, per germline. V was shortened by 0 bases and J by 9 bases, with 9 bases between the two germline ends. The CDR3 reads CASSEAVGVSPLHF. The CDR3 region has the DNA TGTGCCAGCAGTGAAGCGGTGGGGGTTTCACCCCTCCACTTT.

This clonotype was counted a few times. The V gene is TRBV28, the J gene TRBJ2-7; TRBD1 is a possible D gene (6 bases). Trimming removed 6 bases at V and 3 bases at J, with 12 bases between. The CDR3 extends over 13 amino acids. Germline CDR1 reads MDHEN; CDR2 reads SYDVKM. CDR3 protein: CASRGTSDYEQYF. The CDR3 coding sequence is TGTGCCAGCAGAGGGACAAGTGACTACGAGCAGTACTTC.

This clonotype has more than one count but fewer than ten. The chain joins TRBV27 to TRBJ2-1, with 8 positions matching TRBD2. Germline CDR1 and CDR2: MNHEY and SMNVEV (reference sequence). The CDR3 runs to 17 residues. With V trimmed by 5 bases and J by 1 base, 10 bases remained unmatched. The CDR3, as DNA: TGTGCCAGCAGTGCCCAAGTAACTAGCGGTTCCTACAATGAGCAGTTCTTC. It codes for CASSAQVTSGSYNEQFF.

This clonotype has more than one count but fewer than ten. The rearrangement joins TRBV12-3 or TRBV12-4 to TRBJ2-3; TRBD2 aligns across 8 bases. The CDR3 sequence is 18 residues long. J was trimmed by 1 base and V by 6 bases; bases with no gene match: 15. DNA of the CDR3: TGTGCCAGCAGACCACACACTTTTGAAGCGGGGGGCACAGATACGCAGTATTTT. Its protein is CASRPHTFEAGGTDTQYF.

The chain carries TRBV6-6 and TRBJ2-5; D ambiguous. The J call may be incorrect, as the DNA end agrees better with TRBJ2-7. Germline CDR1 reads MNHNY; CDR2 reads SVGAGI (reference sequence). This CDR3 spans 11 amino acids. The CDR3, as DNA: TGTGCCAGCAGTTACGTGGCCGAGCAGTACTTC. Amino acid sequence: CASSYVAEQYF.

V gene TRBV6-5 combines with J gene TRBJ1-1; no definite D call. Germline loops: CDR1 MNHEY, CDR2 SVGAGI. The CDR3 length is 16 residues. V shed 3 bases and J shed 10 bases, with 24 bases lying between them. The CDR3, as DNA: TGTGCCAGCAGTTATAAGGGAGATACCCTTAAATGGCGAGCTTTCTTT. Protein sequence: CASSYKGDTLKWRAFF.

This chain joins TRBV7-2 and TRBJ1-2; tentative D call: TRBD1 (5 bases). Deletions cut 1 base from V and 3 bases from J, with 9 bases between. CDR1 and CDR2 (germline): SGHTA, FQGNSA. The CDR3 has 14 amino acids. CDR3 protein: CASSLGGPDYGYTF. Here the CDR3 DNA reads TGTGCCAGCAGCTTAGGGGGCCCAGACTATGGCTACACCTTC.

The CDR3 bases are TGCGCCAGCATCTTCATTGATAATGAGCAGTACTTC. Translating it yields CASIFIDNEQYF. The rearrangement joins TRBV5-1 to TRBJ2-7; D is unresolved. The germline V gene encodes CDR1 SGHRS and CDR2 YFSETQ. The length of the CDR3 is 12 residues. Deletions cut 6 bases from V and 7 bases from J, with 14 bases between.

The chain couples TRBV7-9 to TRBJ2-2; D gene uncertain. The CDR3 is 15 residues long. CDR1 and CDR2 (germline): SEHNR, FQNEAQ (reference sequence). The ends were cut back, 3 bases at V and 2 bases at J, with 10 bases in the middle. In DNA form, the CDR3 reads TGTGCCAGCAGCTTGGGTCGGGTAAACACCGGGGAGCTGTTTTTT. This gives the protein CASSLGRVNTGELFF.

The chain joins TRBV7-9 to TRBJ2-1; tentative D call: TRBD1 (5 bases). The CDR3 spans 13 residues. The V end lost 2 bases, the J end lost 8 bases, and 10 bases lay between the germline ends. Germline loops: CDR1 SEHNR, CDR2 FQNEAQ (reference sequence). This CDR3 is CASSLQGRDEQFF. CDR3 bases: TGTGCCAGCAGCTTACAGGGTAGGGATGAGCAGTTCTTC. Full variable domain (rest looked up from reference TRBV7-9 and TRBJ2-1): DTGVSQNPRHKITKRGQNVTFRCDPISEHNRLYWYRQTLGQGPEFLTYFQNEAQLEKSRLLSDRFSAERPKGSFSTLEIQRTEQGDSAMYLCASSLQGRDEQFFGPGTRLTVL.